The 5 T cell receptor beta chains presented below share a single source sample, sequenced in a study of neoadjuvant anti-PD-1 for oral cavity cancer. The assay was immunoSEQ multiplex PCR, and TCRdb's table has in-frame clones only and misses some. Of about 9,200 clones listed, around three fifths were seen once; the top ten hold approximately 7.8%. Time point denoted: after neoadjuvant nivolumab, at surgical resection. The material was tumor tissue, obtained after nivolumab (anti-PD-1) treatment. These TCRs come from a person aged 40 to 85 with oral cavity squamous cell carcinoma.

This chain connects TRBV28 to TRBJ1-5, with 8 bases lining up with TRBD1. This CDR3 contains 16 residues. V lost 8 bases, J lost 3 bases, and 12 bases stayed unmatched. Germline loops: CDR1 MDHEN, CDR2 SYDVKM. CDR3 nucleotides: TGTGCCAGCCGCAACGGGGGACAGGCCTACAATCAGCCCCAGCATTTT. It encodes CASRNGGQAYNQPQHF. Full variable domain (remainder filled in from reference TRBV28 and TRBJ1-5): DVKVTQSSRYLVKRTGEKVFLECVQDMDHENMFWYRQDPGLGLRLIYFSYDVKMKEKGDIPEGYSVSREKKERFSLILESASTNQTSMYLCASRNGGQAYNQPQHFGDGTRLSIL.

The rearrangement joins TRBV6-6 to TRBJ1-1, with TRBD1 matching 9 bases. Germline V gives CDR1 MNHNY, CDR2 SVGAGI (reference sequence). V shed 5 bases and J 6 bases; nucleotides not matched to a gene: 7. The CDR3 has 14 residues. CDR3 residues: CASSTGGGRPEAFF. CDR3 DNA: TGTGCCAGCAGTACAGGGGGCGGGCGCCCTGAAGCTTTCTTT.

The rearrangement links TRBV5-6 to TRBJ2-5; 12 nucleotides agree with TRBD1. J lost 6 bases, V lost 4 bases, and 7 bases had no gene match. This CDR3 is built from 15 residues. CDR1 SGHDT and CDR2 YYEEEE come from the germline V gene. As DNA, the CDR3 is TGTGCCAGCAGCGGCAAGGGACAGGGGGCGAAGACCCAGTACTTC. Its translation: CASSGKGQGAKTQYF. The variable domain in full, completed from reference TRBV5-6 and TRBJ2-5, reads DAGVTQSPTHLIKTRGQQVTLRCSPKSGHDTVSWYQQALGQGPQFIFQYYEEEERQRGNFPDRFSGHQFPNYSSELNVNALLLGDSALYLCASSGKGQGAKTQYFGPGTRLLVL.

The chain couples TRBV28 to TRBJ1-2; D perhaps matches TRBD1 (5 bases). CDR1 is MDHEN, CDR2 SYDVKM, per germline. The germline V and J ends were trimmed by 5 bases and 6 bases, with 10 bases remaining between them. The CDR3 runs 12 residues. CDR3: CASSLQGDGYTF. The CDR3 DNA sequence: TGTGCCAGCAGTCTCCAGGGCGATGGCTACACCTTC.

The genes are TRBV7-9 and TRBJ2-1; tentative D call: TRBD2 (5 bases). The CDR3 sequence is 16 residues long. CDR1 is SEHNR, CDR2 FQNEAQ, per germline (reference sequence). The germline V and J ends were trimmed by 3 bases and 3 bases, with 15 bases remaining between them. CDR3 region: CASSLRGLSIYNEQFF. The DNA of the CDR3 is TGTGCCAGCAGCTTGCGAGGGCTTTCCATCTACAATGAGCAGTTCTTC.